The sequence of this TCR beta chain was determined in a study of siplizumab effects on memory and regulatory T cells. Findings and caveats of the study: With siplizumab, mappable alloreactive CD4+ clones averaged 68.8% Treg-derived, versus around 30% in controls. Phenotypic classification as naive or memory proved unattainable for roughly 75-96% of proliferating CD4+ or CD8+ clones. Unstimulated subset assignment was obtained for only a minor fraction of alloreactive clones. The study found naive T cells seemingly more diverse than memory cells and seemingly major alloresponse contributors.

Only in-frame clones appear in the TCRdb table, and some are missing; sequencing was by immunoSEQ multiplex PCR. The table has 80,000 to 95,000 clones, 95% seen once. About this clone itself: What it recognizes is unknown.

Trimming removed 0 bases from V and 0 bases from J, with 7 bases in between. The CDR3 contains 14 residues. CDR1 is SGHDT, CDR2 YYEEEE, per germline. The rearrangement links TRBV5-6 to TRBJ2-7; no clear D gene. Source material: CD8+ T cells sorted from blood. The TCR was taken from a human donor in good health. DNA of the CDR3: TGTGCCAGCAGCTTGGTAGGCAACTCCTACGAGCAGTACTTC. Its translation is CASSLVGNSYEQYF.